Listed below are T cell receptor beta chains from one sample, sequenced in a study of shared T cell receptors in the human thymus. Sequencing was performed with immunoSEQ multiplex PCR; in TCRdb, only in-frame clones are kept and a portion is missing. The sample shows around 340,000 clones, 85% to 95% of them seen only once. Sequences were obtained from thymocytes. These receptors were obtained from a human donor. Each CDR3 is given without its conserved first and last residue. The order of the fields is CDR3 protein, J gene, V gene.

ASHGSGRAHEQY	TRBJ2-7	TRBV5-6
ASSLGQGNYEQY	TRBJ2-7	TRBV14
ATTVAMGGVGYQETQY	TRBJ2-5	TRBV10-2
AWRGGLETQY	TRBJ2-5	TRBV30
ASSQDRGQEGHTIY	TRBJ1-3	TRBV14
ATSREERPGGQDTQY	TRBJ2-3	TRBV15
ASSDRGGTTYEQY	TRBJ2-7	TRBV11-3
ASSLGTESGTSYEQY	TRBJ2-7	TRBV5-4
ASSLTRVTDTQY	TRBJ2-3	TRBV5-1
ASSPGTSGITDTQY	TRBJ2-3	TRBV7-3
ASSQGTSGANTGELF	TRBJ2-2	TRBV5-4
ASSLRHVPPNTEAF	TRBJ1-1	TRBV7-8
ASSPRRLPHYNSPLH	TRBJ1-6	TRBV27
ASSPTTNYGYT	TRBJ1-2	TRBV18
ASSPGPFGGSIEQF	TRBJ2-1	TRBV28
ASSLAPGGTSGRVNEQF	TRBJ2-1	TRBV7-9
ASSFGARGDIQY	TRBJ2-4	TRBV7-2
ASSSDRDQPQH	TRBJ1-5	TRBV28
AWIWEGQGAPQPQH	TRBJ1-5	TRBV30
SAGPSSGDPYEQY	TRBJ2-7	TRBV29-1
ASTPNRGNTGELF	TRBJ2-2	TRBV6-6
ASSWGERTEAF	TRBJ1-1	TRBV5-5
ASSLRTGELF	TRBJ2-2	TRBV7-2
ASKGRRKYEQY	TRBJ2-7	TRBV2
ASSLDSMGANGEQF	TRBJ2-1	TRBV7-9
ASSPFWADNEQF	TRBJ2-1	TRBV27
ASSPLGLAGGPPVEQF	TRBJ2-1	TRBV28
ASSTDGQGGTEAF	TRBJ1-1	TRBV27
ASSSTSGGTDTQY	TRBJ2-3	TRBV2
ASSSGTAEFGNTEAF	TRBJ1-1	TRBV5-1
ASSLAQLAGHTDTQY	TRBJ2-3	TRBV13
ASSLVRDRVKQPQH	TRBJ1-5	TRBV28
ASSVHRSGQRFRNTIY	TRBJ1-3	TRBV6-1
AKDEEAHYNEQF	TRBJ2-1	TRBV2
ASSQDRDYPILTDTQY	TRBJ2-3	TRBV4-1
ATQSKIRASYWEETQY	TRBJ2-5	TRBV10-3
ASSPSLTSGSANEQF	TRBJ2-1	TRBV28
ASSQDIRLEGTGELF	TRBJ2-2	TRBV14
ASSLGSLAGVSNEQF	TRBJ2-1	TRBV5-4
ASSSMPCGTYEQY	TRBJ2-7	TRBV7-2
ASSQEEGNGYT	TRBJ1-2	TRBV4-1
ATSTSPGGGGDQPQH	TRBJ1-5	TRBV15
ASSFRTSGRNEQF	TRBJ2-1	TRBV5-1